The entry that follows covers one T cell receptor (beta chain) sequence. Antigen unknown. The junction shows a germline mismatch at one end, possibly a read error. Three rounds of nested PCR, following a modified ARM-PCR protocol, produced the TCRbeta library. TCRdb fed the multiplex PCR reads into MiXCR, producing one record per CDR3 protein. The sample shows 80,000 to 100,000 distinct CDR3 sequences, 80% of them seen only once. The germline V gene encodes CDR1 SGHKS and CDR2 YYEKEE (reference sequence). CDR3 length: 13 residues. No cell sorting was done before RNA was extracted from the tissue. This non-tumor lung sample came from over 3 cm beyond the tumor edge. This sample was taken from a study of tumor and adjacent non-tumor tissue in lung cancer. Study-level background: The cohort had 12 to 13 adenocarcinoma, 2 squamous cell and 1 small cell patients. Aged roughly 31 to 80 years, patients included roughly eleven men and several women with stage I to III disease.

Study-wide results and limits: Shorter survival was associated with higher TCR diversity in tumors. Top 100 clones took a larger repertoire share in normal lung.

The sequenced sample was distant non-tumor lung tissue. The clonotype originates from a man aged 55 to 70 with small cell lung cancer. V and J are TRBV5-5 and TRBJ1-1; D is possibly TRBD1 (5 bases). CDR3 nucleotides: TGTGCCGGCAGCTTGATGGGGACCACTGAAGCTTTATTT. Protein product: CAGSLMGTTEALF.